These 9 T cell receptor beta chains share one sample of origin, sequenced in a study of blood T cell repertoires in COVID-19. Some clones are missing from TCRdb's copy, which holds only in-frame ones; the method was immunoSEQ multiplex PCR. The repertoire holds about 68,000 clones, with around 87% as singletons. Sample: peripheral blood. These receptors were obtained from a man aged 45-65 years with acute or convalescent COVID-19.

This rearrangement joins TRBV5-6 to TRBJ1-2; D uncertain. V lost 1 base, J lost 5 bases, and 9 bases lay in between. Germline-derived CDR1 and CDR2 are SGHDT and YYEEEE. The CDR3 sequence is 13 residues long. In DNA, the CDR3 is TGTGCCAGCAGCTTGTTCGGAGTGTATGGCTACACCTTC. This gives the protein CASSLFGVYGYTF.

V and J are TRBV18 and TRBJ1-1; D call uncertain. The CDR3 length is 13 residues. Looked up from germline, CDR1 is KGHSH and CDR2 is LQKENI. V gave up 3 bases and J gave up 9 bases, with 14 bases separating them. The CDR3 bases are TGTGCCAGCTCACCCACTGGTGGGCAGAAAGCTTTCTTT. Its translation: CASSPTGGQKAFF. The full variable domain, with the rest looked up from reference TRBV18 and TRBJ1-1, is NAGVMQNPRHLVRRRGQEARLRCSPMKGHSHVYWYRQLPEEGLKFMVYLQKENIIDESGMPKERFSAEFPKEGPSILRIQQVVRGDSAAYFCASSPTGGQKAFFGQGTRLTVV.

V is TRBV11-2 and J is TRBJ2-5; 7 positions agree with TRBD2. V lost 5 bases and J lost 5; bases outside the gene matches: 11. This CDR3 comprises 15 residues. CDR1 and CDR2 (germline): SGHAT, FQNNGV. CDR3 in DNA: TGTGCCAGCAGCCGCAGCGGGGAGGCTAGGGAGACCCAGTACTTC. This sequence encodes CASSRSGEARETQYF.

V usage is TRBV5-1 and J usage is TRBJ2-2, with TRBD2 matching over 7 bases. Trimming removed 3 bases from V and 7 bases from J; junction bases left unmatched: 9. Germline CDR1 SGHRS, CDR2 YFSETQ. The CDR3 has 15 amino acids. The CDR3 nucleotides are TGCGCCAGCAGCTCTGGCGGGGGAGAGGTCGGGGAGCTGTTTTTT. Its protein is CASSSGGGEVGELFF.

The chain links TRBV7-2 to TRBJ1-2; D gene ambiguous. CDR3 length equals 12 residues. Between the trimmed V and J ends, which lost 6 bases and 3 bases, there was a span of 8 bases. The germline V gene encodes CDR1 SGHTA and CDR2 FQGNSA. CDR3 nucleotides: TGTGCCAGCAGTGCGATTGACTATGGCTACACCTTC. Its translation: CASSAIDYGYTF.

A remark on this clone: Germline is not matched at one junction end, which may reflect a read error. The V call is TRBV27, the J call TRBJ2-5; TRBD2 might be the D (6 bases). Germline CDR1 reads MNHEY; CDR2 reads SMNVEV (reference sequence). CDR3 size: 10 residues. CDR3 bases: TGTGCCAGCAACGGAGGGGCCCCTAACTTC. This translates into CASNGGAPNF.

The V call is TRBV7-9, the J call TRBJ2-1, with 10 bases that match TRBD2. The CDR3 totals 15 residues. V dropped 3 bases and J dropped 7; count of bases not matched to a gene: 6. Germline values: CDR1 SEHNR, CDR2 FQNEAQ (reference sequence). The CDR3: CASSFSGRAGNEQFF. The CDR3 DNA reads TGTGCCAGCAGCTTCAGCGGGAGGGCCGGAAATGAGCAGTTCTTC.

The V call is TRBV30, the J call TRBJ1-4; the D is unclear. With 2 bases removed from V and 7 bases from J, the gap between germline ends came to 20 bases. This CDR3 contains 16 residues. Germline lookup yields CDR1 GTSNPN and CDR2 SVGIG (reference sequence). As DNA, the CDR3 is TGTGCCTGGAGTCACACTTCGGGAATTCCGGGTGAAAAACTGTTTTTT. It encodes CAWSHTSGIPGEKLFF.

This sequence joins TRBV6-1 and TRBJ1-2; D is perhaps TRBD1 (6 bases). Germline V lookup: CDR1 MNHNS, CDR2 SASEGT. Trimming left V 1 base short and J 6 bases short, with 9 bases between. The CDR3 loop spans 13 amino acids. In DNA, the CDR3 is TGTGCCAGCAGTGAAGAAGGGACACATGGCTACACCTTC. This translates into CASSEEGTHGYTF.